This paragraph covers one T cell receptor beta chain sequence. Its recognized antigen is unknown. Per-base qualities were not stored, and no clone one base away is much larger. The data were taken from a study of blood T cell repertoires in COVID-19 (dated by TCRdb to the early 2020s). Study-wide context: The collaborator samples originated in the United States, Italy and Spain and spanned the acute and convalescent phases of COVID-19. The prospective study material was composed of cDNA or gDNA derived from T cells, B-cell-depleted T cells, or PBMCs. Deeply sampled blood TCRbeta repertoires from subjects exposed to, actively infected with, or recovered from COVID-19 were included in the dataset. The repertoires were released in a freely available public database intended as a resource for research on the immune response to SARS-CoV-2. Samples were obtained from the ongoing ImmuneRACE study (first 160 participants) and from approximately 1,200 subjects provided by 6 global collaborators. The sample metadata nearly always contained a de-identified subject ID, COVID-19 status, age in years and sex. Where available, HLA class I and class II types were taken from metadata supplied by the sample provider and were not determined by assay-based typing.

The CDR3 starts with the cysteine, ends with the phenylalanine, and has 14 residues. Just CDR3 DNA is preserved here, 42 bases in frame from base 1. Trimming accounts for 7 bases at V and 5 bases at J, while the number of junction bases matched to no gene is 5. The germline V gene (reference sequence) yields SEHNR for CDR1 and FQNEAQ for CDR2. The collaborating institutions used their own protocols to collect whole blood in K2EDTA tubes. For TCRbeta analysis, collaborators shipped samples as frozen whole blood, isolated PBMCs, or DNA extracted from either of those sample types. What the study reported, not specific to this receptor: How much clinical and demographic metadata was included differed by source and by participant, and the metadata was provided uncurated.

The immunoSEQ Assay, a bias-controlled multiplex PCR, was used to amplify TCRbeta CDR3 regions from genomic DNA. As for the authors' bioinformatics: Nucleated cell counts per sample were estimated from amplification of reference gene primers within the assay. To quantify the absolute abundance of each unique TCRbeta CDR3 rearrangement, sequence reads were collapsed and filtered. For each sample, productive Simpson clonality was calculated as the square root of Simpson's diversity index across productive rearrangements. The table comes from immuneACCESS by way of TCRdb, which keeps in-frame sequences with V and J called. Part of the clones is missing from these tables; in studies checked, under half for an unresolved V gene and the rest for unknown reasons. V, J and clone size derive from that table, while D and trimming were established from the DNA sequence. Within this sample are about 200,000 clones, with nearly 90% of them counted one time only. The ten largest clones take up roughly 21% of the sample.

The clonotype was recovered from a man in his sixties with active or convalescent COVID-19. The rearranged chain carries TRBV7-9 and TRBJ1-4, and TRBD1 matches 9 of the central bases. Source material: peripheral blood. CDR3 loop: CASTTTGGNEKLFF. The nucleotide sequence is TGTGCCAGCACAACGACAGGGGGAAATGAAAAACTGTTTTTT.